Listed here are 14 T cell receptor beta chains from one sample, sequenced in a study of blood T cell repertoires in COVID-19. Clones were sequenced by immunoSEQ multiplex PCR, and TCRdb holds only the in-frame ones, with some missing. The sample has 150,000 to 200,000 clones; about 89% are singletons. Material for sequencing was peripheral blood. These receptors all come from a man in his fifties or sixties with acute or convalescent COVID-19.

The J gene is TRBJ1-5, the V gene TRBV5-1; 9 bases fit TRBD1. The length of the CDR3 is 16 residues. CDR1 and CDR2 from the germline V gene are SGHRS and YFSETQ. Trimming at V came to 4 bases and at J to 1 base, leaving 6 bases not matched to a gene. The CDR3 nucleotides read TGCGCCAGCAGCCGGGACGGACAGGGGAGCAATCAGCCCCAGCATTTT. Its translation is CASSRDGQGSNQPQHF.

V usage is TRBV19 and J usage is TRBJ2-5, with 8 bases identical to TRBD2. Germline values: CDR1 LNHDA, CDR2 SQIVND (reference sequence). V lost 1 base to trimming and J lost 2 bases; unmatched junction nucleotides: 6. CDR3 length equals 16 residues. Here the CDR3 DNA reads TGTGCCAGTAGTATAGGGTTAGCGGGGCCTCAAGAGACCCAGTACTTC. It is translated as CASSIGLAGPQETQYF.

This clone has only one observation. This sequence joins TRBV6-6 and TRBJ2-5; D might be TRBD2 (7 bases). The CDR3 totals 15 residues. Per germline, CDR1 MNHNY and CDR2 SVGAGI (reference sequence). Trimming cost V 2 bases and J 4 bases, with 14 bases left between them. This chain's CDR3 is CASSYDRGGGETQYF. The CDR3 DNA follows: TGTGCCAGCAGTTACGATCGCGGGGGCGGAGAGACCCAGTACTTC.

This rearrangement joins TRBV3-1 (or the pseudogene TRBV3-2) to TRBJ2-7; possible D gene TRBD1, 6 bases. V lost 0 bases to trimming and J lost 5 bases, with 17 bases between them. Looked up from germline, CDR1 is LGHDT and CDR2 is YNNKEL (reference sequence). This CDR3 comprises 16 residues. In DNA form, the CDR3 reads TGTGCCAGCAGCCAAGATGGTCGTGTGAGGGGGAACGAGCAGTACTTC. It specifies CASSQDGRVRGNEQYF.

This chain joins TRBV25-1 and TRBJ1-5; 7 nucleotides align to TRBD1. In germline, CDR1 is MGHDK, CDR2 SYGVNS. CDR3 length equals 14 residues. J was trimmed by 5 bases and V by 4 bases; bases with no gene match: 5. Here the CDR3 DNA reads TGTGCCAGCAGTGCGACAGGGACGGATCAGCCCCAGCATTTT. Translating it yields CASSATGTDQPQHF.

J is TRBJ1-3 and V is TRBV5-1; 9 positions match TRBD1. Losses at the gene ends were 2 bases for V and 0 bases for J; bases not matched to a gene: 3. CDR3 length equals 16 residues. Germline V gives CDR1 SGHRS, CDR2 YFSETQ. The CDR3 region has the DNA TGCGCCAGCAGCTTCGGGACAGGGAACTCTGGAAACACCATATATTTT. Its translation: CASSFGTGNSGNTIYF.

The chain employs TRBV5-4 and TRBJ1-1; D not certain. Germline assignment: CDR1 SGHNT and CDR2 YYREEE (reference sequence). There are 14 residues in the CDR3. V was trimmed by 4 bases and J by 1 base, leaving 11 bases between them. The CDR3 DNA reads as TGTGCCAGCAGCCGGGGTTTCTGGAACACTGAAGCTTTCTTT. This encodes CASSRGFWNTEAFF.

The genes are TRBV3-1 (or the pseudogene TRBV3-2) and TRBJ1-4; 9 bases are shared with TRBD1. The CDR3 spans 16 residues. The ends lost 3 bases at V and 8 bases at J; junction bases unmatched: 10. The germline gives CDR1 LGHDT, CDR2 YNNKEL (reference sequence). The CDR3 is CASSQFPGQGGEKLFF. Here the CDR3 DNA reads TGTGCCAGCAGCCAGTTCCCGGGACAGGGAGGGGAAAAACTGTTTTTT.

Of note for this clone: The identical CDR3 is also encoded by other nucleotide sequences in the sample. The CDR3 reads CASSSNRGDTEAFF. DNA for the CDR3: TGTGCCAGCAGCTCAAACAGGGGTGACACTGAAGCTTTCTTT. The genes are TRBV5-6 and TRBJ1-1; 7 positions agree with TRBD1. The CDR3 has 14 residues. V was pared by 3 bases and J by 3 bases, with 5 bases of the junction left unmatched. Germline CDR1 is SGHDT and CDR2 is YYEEEE. The full variable domain, completed using reference TRBV5-6 and TRBJ1-1, is DAGVTQSPTHLIKTRGQQVTLRCSPKSGHDTVSWYQQALGQGPQFIFQYYEEEERQRGNFPDRFSGHQFPNYSSELNVNALLLGDSALYLCASSSNRGDTEAFFGQGTRLTVV.

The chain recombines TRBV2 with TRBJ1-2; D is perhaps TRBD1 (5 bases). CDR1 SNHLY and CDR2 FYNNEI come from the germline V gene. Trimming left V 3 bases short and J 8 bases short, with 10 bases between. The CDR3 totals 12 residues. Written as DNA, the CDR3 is TGTGCCAGCAGTGAGGCAGGGCGCGGCTACACCTTC. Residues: CASSEAGRGYTF.

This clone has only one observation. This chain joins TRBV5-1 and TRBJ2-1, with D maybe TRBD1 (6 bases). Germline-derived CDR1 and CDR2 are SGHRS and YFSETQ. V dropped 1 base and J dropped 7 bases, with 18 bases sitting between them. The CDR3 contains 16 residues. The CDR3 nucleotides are TGCGCCAGCAGCTTGCGGTCCGGCAGGGGCCCGAATGAGCAGTTCTTC. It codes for CASSLRSGRGPNEQFF.

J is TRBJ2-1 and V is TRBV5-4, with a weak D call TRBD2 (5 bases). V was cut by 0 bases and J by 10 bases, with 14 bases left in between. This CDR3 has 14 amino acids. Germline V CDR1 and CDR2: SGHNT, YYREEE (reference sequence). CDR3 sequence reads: CASSLALGRREQFF. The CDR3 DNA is TGTGCCAGCAGCTTGGCCCTAGGGAGACGGGAGCAGTTCTTC.

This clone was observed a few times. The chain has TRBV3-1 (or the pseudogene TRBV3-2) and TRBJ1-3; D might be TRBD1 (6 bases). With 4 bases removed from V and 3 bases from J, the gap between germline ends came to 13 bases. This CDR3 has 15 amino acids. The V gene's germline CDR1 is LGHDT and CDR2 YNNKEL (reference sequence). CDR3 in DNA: TGTGCCAGCAGCCTCCGACAGGCGGTTGGAAACACCATATATTTT. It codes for CASSLRQAVGNTIYF.

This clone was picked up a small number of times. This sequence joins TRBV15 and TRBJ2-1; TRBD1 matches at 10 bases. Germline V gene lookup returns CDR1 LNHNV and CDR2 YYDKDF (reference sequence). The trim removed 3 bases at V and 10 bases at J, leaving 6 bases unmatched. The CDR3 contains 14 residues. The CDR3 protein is CATSRGQGWNEQFF. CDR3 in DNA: TGTGCCACCAGCAGGGGACAGGGGTGGAACGAGCAGTTCTTC.